The 32 T cell receptor beta chains listed next were all sequenced from one sample in a study of PD-1 blockade in mismatch repair-deficient tumors. TCRdb's table, derived via immunoSEQ multiplex PCR, lists solely in-frame clones and lacks some. The repertoire has around 100,000 clones, 60% to 85% of them found once; the top ten carry about 5.1%. The sequenced sample was peripheral blood, obtained about 60 weeks after starting pembrolizumab. The receptors shown here come from an adult with mismatch repair-deficient cancer.

V usage is TRBV6-1 and J usage is TRBJ2-5, with 9 bases aligning to TRBD2. J was trimmed by 7 bases and V by 3 bases; bases with no gene match: 6. The CDR3 sequence is 14 residues long. Germline CDR1 MNHNS, CDR2 SASEGT. Written as DNA, the CDR3 is TGTGCCAGCAGTGATGCGGGAGGGGTCGGGACCCAGTACTTC. Protein sequence: CASSDAGGVGTQYF.

This chain uses TRBV18 with TRBJ2-2; D might be TRBD1 or TRBD2, each matching 6 bases. Trimming took off 3 bases at V and 6 bases at J, with 14 bases between the two ends. Germline V gene sequence: CDR1 KGHSH, CDR2 LQKENI. The CDR3 runs 15 residues. The CDR3 sequence: CASSPSAGHSGELFF. Written as DNA, the CDR3 is TGTGCCAGCTCACCCTCGGCGGGACACTCCGGGGAGCTGTTTTTT.

The rearrangement uses TRBV27 and TRBJ1-5; possibly TRBD1 for D (5 bases). V lost 3 bases, J lost 3 bases, and 18 bases lay in between. This CDR3 has 17 amino acids. Looked up from germline, CDR1 is MNHEY and CDR2 is SMNVEV (reference sequence). This chain's CDR3 is CASSFRGRRAPNQPQHF. The CDR3 bases are TGTGCCAGCAGTTTTAGGGGCAGGCGAGCTCCCAATCAGCCCCAGCATTTT.

CDR3 bases: TGTGCCAGCCACCAGCAGGGGCCGACCTACAATGAGCAGTTCTTC. This codes for CASHQQGPTYNEQFF. The chain has TRBV19 and TRBJ2-1, with D possibly being TRBD1 (6 bases). This CDR3 has 15 residues. V lost 9 bases, J lost 2 bases, and 17 bases lay in between. The germline gives CDR1 LNHDA, CDR2 SQIVND (reference sequence).

CDR3 in amino acids: CASRIGTGGGQPQHF. CDR3 DNA sequence: TGTGCCAGCAGAATTGGGACAGGAGGGGGTCAGCCCCAGCATTTT. The chain has TRBV27 and TRBJ1-5; 8 nucleotides align to TRBD1. This CDR3 region has 15 residues. Germline V lookup: CDR1 MNHEY, CDR2 SMNVEV (reference sequence). V lost 6 bases, J lost 6 bases, and 10 bases stayed unmatched.

This clone has a single count. V and J are TRBV18 and TRBJ2-3, with D possibly TRBD1 on 6 matching bases. The CDR3 spans 15 residues. The V and J ends lost 4 bases and 4 bases respectively, with 15 bases between them. The germline CDR1 and CDR2 sequences are KGHSH and LQKENI. CDR3 sequence reads: CASSLQGSRADTQYF. CDR3 in DNA: TGTGCCAGCTCACTACAGGGATCCCGAGCAGATACGCAGTATTTT.

This clone was counted a single time. The rearrangement joins TRBV6-6 to TRBJ1-5, with D perhaps TRBD1 (5 bases). The CDR3 has 14 amino acids. The germline V gene has CDR1 MNHNY and CDR2 SVGAGI (reference sequence). Trimming took off 2 bases at V and 4 bases at J, with 9 bases between the two ends. The chain's CDR3 is CASSYDGGNQPQHF. The CDR3, as DNA: TGTGCCAGCAGTTACGACGGGGGTAATCAGCCCCAGCATTTT.

V and J are TRBV18 and TRBJ2-7; D is uncertain. Germline assignment: CDR1 KGHSH and CDR2 LQKENI. The CDR3 covers 14 residues. Trimming cost V 2 bases and J 3 bases, with 11 bases left between them. The CDR3 region has the DNA TGTGCCAGCTCACCATCGCACAACAGCTACGAGCAGTACTTC. Its translation is CASSPSHNSYEQYF.

J is TRBJ2-1 and V is TRBV18; a possible D gene is TRBD1 (5 bases). The CDR3 spans 14 residues. The germline V gene encodes CDR1 KGHSH and CDR2 LQKENI. Between the trimmed V and J ends, which lost 2 bases and 6 bases, there was a span of 11 bases. The CDR3 sequence is CASSPNPGPNEQFF. CDR3 bases: TGTGCCAGCTCACCAAATCCAGGGCCCAATGAGCAGTTCTTC.

This clone was seen just once. The chain combines TRBV10-3 with TRBJ2-2; weak D call: TRBD1 (6 bases). The ends were cut back, 3 bases at V and 5 bases at J, with 7 bases in the middle. Germline assignment: CDR1 ENHRY and CDR2 SYGVKD. The CDR3 has 13 residues. The CDR3, as DNA: TGTGCCATCAGTGATACAGGGACCGGGGAGCTGTTTTTT. It encodes CAISDTGTGELFF.

The chain has TRBV5-5 and TRBJ2-7; no firm D call. The CDR3 contains 17 residues. Trimming removed 1 base from V and 2 bases from J, with 19 bases in between. CDR1 and CDR2 from the germline V gene are SGHKS and YYEKEE (reference sequence). CDR3 sequence (DNA): TGTGCCAGCAGCTTGCTGTTTGTTGCCACTGAGACCTACGAGCAGTACTTC. Translated, it gives CASSLLFVATETYEQYF.

The rearrangement links TRBV5-6 to TRBJ2-5; tentatively, D is TRBD1 (6 bases). The CDR3 spans 14 residues. CDR1 is SGHDT and CDR2 is YYEEEE in the germline V gene. V dropped 2 bases and J dropped 1 base, with 9 bases sitting between them. The CDR3, as DNA: TGTGCCAGCAGCTTAGGGACAATCCAAGAGACCCAGTACTTC. Protein sequence: CASSLGTIQETQYF.

The rearrangement uses TRBV9 and TRBJ2-3, with TRBD2 as a possible D gene (7 bases). Germline CDR1 is SGDLS and CDR2 is YYNGEE. The length of the CDR3 is 17 residues. The V end lost 0 bases, the J end lost 4 bases, and 18 bases lay between the germline ends. The CDR3 reads CASSVAPISGGADTQYF. In nucleotides, the CDR3 is TGTGCCAGCAGCGTAGCCCCCATTTCGGGGGGCGCAGATACGCAGTATTTT.

V is TRBV5-8 and J is TRBJ1-5; D perhaps matches TRBD1 (5 bases). Trimming stripped 4 bases from V and 4 bases from J, with 30 bases between. The CDR3 runs 20 residues. Germline lookup yields CDR1 SGHTS and CDR2 YDEGEE. CDR3 sequence (DNA): TGTGCCAGCAGCCGGGCCCATCTTCTATCTACCGGGACTTGGAATCAGCCCCAGCATTTT. Protein: CASSRAHLLSTGTWNQPQHF.

The chain employs TRBV11-2 and TRBJ2-7; 7 bases map to TRBD2. This CDR3 is built from 14 residues. With 2 bases clipped from V and 3 bases from J, the junction kept 4 bases outside the gene matches. Looked up from germline, CDR1 is SGHAT and CDR2 is FQNNGV. In DNA, the CDR3 is TGTGCCAGCAGCTTACTCGGGAGGATCTACGAGCAGTACTTC. Translating gives CASSLLGRIYEQYF.

The DNA for the CDR3 is TGTGCCAGCAGTTACGGGACTAGCGGGAAGGGCGACGAGCAGTACTTC. This gives the protein CASSYGTSGKGDEQYF. The chain has TRBV6-5 and TRBJ2-7; 13 bases align to TRBD2. From germline, CDR1 is MNHEY and CDR2 SVGAGI. After removal of 2 bases from V and 5 bases from J, the junction contained 6 bases not matched to a gene. This CDR3 spans 16 amino acids.

The chain couples TRBV28 to TRBJ2-5, with D possibly being TRBD1 (7 bases). Per the germline V gene, CDR1 is MDHEN and CDR2 is SYDVKM. The V and J ends lost 5 bases and 5 bases respectively, with 15 bases between them. CDR3 length equals 14 residues. The CDR3 nucleotides are TGTGCCAGCAGTCGGACAGGCGGAGGGGAGACCCAGTACTTC. Its protein product is CASSRTGGGETQYF.

Turning to this clone: One junction end disagrees with the germline gene, perhaps due to a read error. The rearrangement joins TRBV7-7 to TRBJ1-1; 8 bases map to TRBD1. The CDR3 contains 16 residues. Germline values: CDR1 SSHAT, CDR2 FNYEAQ (reference sequence). For the CDR3, the DNA is TGTGCTAGCAGCTTAGCCGGACAGGGAGAGGACACTGAAGCTTTCTTT. This codes for CASSLAGQGEDTEAFF.

This chain uses TRBV7-8 with TRBJ2-3; D is possibly TRBD2 (6 bases). The germline V and J ends were trimmed by 0 bases and 6 bases, with 10 bases remaining between them. Germline CDR1 is SGHVS and CDR2 is FQNEAQ. The CDR3 extends over 14 amino acids. The CDR3 spells CASSLAGGRDTQYF. The CDR3 DNA follows: TGTGCCAGCAGCTTAGCGGGAGGAAGGGATACGCAGTATTTT.

The DNA for the CDR3 is TGCAGCGTTCAAAATCCAGGGAAAAATTTGAACACTGAAGCTTTCTTT. Its translation is CSVQNPGKNLNTEAFF. The chain joins TRBV29-1 to TRBJ1-1; D perhaps matches TRBD1 (5 bases). The CDR3 spans 16 residues. CDR1 SQVTM and CDR2 ANQGSEA come from the germline V gene. The V gene lost 5 bases and the J gene lost 0 bases, with 19 bases spanning the gap.

The CDR3 region has the DNA TGTGCCAGCAGCCCAGGGACAGGGTACCAAGAGACCCAGTACTTC. Encoded protein: CASSPGTGYQETQYF. This sequence joins TRBV7-9 and TRBJ2-5, with 9 bases lining up with TRBD1. V dropped 5 bases and J dropped 0; count of bases not matched to a gene: 4. The germline CDR1 and CDR2 sequences are SEHNR and FQNEAQ (reference sequence). The CDR3 is made up of 15 amino acids.

The rearrangement links TRBV6-1 to TRBJ2-7; perhaps TRBD2 as D (7 bases). CDR3 length: 13 amino acids. V lost 8 bases to trimming and J lost 3 bases, with 14 bases between them. Germline V gene lookup returns CDR1 MNHNS and CDR2 SASEGT. CDR3 residues: CASRGAGIYEQYF. Here the CDR3 DNA reads TGTGCCAGCCGGGGGGCAGGGATCTACGAGCAGTACTTC.

The chain has TRBV30 and TRBJ1-2; 7 bases line up with TRBD1. The CDR3 totals 12 residues. V lost 3 bases and J lost 6; bases outside the gene matches: 4. Germline V gene data show CDR1 as GTSNPN and CDR2 as SVGIG (reference sequence). CDR3 sequence reads: CAWRRDSHGYTF. The CDR3 nucleotides read TGTGCCTGGAGACGGGACAGCCATGGCTACACCTTC.

Only one count was recorded for this clone. This chain joins TRBV5-4 and TRBJ1-2; no clear D. The CDR3 spans 15 residues. Germline-derived CDR1 and CDR2 are SGHNT and YYREEE (reference sequence). Trimming shortened V by 0 bases and J by 3 bases, and 12 bases separated the two germline ends. This CDR3 reads CASSLDRAAHYGYTF. In nucleotides, the CDR3 is TGTGCCAGCAGCTTGGATAGGGCGGCTCACTATGGCTACACCTTC.

V and J are TRBV19 and TRBJ2-2, with a possible D match to TRBD1 (6 bases). Trimming took 7 bases from V and 2 from J, leaving 17 bases between them. This CDR3 comprises 16 residues. Germline CDR1 reads LNHDA; CDR2 reads SQIVND (reference sequence). The DNA of the CDR3 is TGTGCCAGTAATAACGACGCAGGGGTTAACACCGGGGAGCTGTTTTTT. It encodes CASNNDAGVNTGELFF.

The genes are TRBV5-1 and TRBJ2-3; TRBD2 matches at 9 bases. Per germline, CDR1 SGHRS and CDR2 YFSETQ. J lost 5 bases, V lost 0 bases, and 1 base had no gene match. The CDR3 covers 14 residues. The DNA of the CDR3 is TGCGCCAGCAGCTTGGTAGCGGGAGAAGATACGCAGTATTTT. It translates to CASSLVAGEDTQYF.

This rearrangement joins TRBV5-6 to TRBJ1-1; no firm D call. CDR1 and CDR2 from the germline V gene are SGHDT and YYEEEE. Trimming took off 0 bases at V and 1 base at J, with 7 bases between the two ends. There are 14 residues in the CDR3. CDR3 protein: CASSLAVQNTEAFF. The CDR3, as DNA: TGTGCCAGCAGCTTGGCGGTACAGAACACTGAAGCTTTCTTT.

The J gene is TRBJ2-7, the V gene TRBV28, with 8 bases fitting TRBD1. The CDR3 covers 13 residues. Germline CDR1 and CDR2: MDHEN and SYDVKM. V trimming: 4 bases; J trimming: 1 base; junction bases outside the gene matches: 0. CDR3 sequence: CASSWTGSYEQYF. The CDR3, as DNA: TGTGCCAGCAGTTGGACAGGGTCCTACGAGCAGTACTTC.

The rearrangement uses TRBV9 and TRBJ2-5; 8 nucleotides match TRBD1. The CDR3 runs 15 residues. V shed 5 bases, J shed 0 bases, and the junction held 6 bases outside the gene matches. Germline CDR1 is SGDLS and CDR2 is YYNGEE. In DNA, the CDR3 is TGTGCCAGCAGTGATGGACAGGGATACCAAGAGACCCAGTACTTC. It yields the protein CASSDGQGYQETQYF.

In its sample, this clone was seen once. The rearrangement uses TRBV7-8 and TRBJ2-1; TRBD2 matches at 8 bases. V trimming: 5 bases; J trimming: 4 bases; junction bases outside the gene matches: 4. From germline, CDR1 is SGHVS and CDR2 FQNEAQ. The CDR3 is 14 residues long. CDR3 in amino acids: CASSLQRGYNEQFF. CDR3 DNA sequence: TGTGCCAGCAGCCTCCAGCGGGGGTACAATGAGCAGTTCTTC.

This clone has just one count. V usage is TRBV6-5 and J usage is TRBJ2-7; D may be TRBD1 or TRBD2 (5 bases each). Germline lookup yields CDR1 MNHEY and CDR2 SVGAGI. The CDR3 is 15 amino acids. Trimming stripped 7 bases from V and 2 bases from J, with 18 bases between. The CDR3 loop is CASKPQTGAAYEQYF. The CDR3 DNA follows: TGTGCCAGCAAACCTCAGACCGGGGCGGCCTACGAGCAGTACTTC.

J is TRBJ1-4 and V is TRBV16; unclear D gene. This CDR3 is 15 amino acids long. Germline CDR1 is KGHSY and CDR2 is FQNENV. Trimming shortened V by 0 bases and J by 8 bases, and 13 bases separated the two germline ends. The CDR3 bases are TGTGCCAGCAGCCAATCCCCAGACATGGGGGAAAAACTGTTTTTT. Protein product: CASSQSPDMGEKLFF.